This TCR beta chain was recovered during a study of human T cells and chemical hapten exposure. Overall study findings and caveats: The presence of alopecia in the donors means their immune response may differ from healthy people's. Sensitizing with DPC caused no change in TCRs above 1 in 1000 frequency.

In the library, unique molecular identifiers were attached to individual cDNA molecules. TCRdb independently ran MiXCR on the RACE reads; one entry per CDR3 protein. The sample has over 85,000 distinct CDR3 sequences, about 9% seen once. This clonotype showed up many times. What it binds is unknown. Indicated time point: patch test 2, 6 weeks after DPC sensitization. Treatment: therapeutic diphenylcyclopropenone sensitization with weekly scalp DPC. Unfractionated whole blood yielded the extracted total RNA. Germline V gene lookup returns CDR1 MDHEN and CDR2 SYDVKM. The trim removed 6 bases at V and 2 bases at J, leaving 5 bases unmatched. This CDR3 has 15 amino acids.

The specimen comprised whole blood, sampled in connection with sensitization to the hapten diphenylcyclopropenone (DPC). The receptor's source is a woman aged 40 to 50 with alopecia areata. Some clones in this sample may be carry-over from other donors' samples. This chain links TRBV28 with TRBJ2-7, with 12 positions matching TRBD2. CDR3 loop: CASRERLAGAYEQYF. CDR3 bases: TGTGCCAGCAGAGAGCGACTAGCGGGAGCCTACGAGCAGTACTTC.